The sample holds a few counts of the clone carrying this TCR beta chain. What it binds is not known. Libraries were prepared by immunoSEQ multiplex PCR; TCRdb keeps only in-frame clonotypes and omits some of them. Here the sample spans roughly 2,600 clones, about 25% being singletons. Per the germline V gene, CDR1 is SGHNT and CDR2 is YENEEA. V shed 3 bases and J shed 5 bases, with 13 bases lying between them. The length of the CDR3 is 15 residues. This entry is derived from a study of T cells in localized non-small cell lung cancer. Study-wide results and limits: Appearances in adjacent lung were noted for a median approximately 52 of the top 100 tumor clones. The study linked higher blood T cell density to longer overall survival. In uninvolved adjacent lung, T cell clonality reached its highest value, exceeding tumor. Because only a single region of the tumor was sequenced, heterogeneity remains possible.

The chain recombines TRBV11-3 with TRBJ1-4; the D gene is possibly TRBD1 (6 bases). The material sequenced was lung tumor tissue, taken before any cancer treatment. This TCR was recovered from a man aged 40 to 75 with stage I squamous cell lung carcinoma. This chain's CDR3 is CASSFLAGENEKLFF. The CDR3 region has the DNA TGTGCCAGCAGCTTTTTGGCAGGGGAAAATGAAAAACTGTTTTTT.